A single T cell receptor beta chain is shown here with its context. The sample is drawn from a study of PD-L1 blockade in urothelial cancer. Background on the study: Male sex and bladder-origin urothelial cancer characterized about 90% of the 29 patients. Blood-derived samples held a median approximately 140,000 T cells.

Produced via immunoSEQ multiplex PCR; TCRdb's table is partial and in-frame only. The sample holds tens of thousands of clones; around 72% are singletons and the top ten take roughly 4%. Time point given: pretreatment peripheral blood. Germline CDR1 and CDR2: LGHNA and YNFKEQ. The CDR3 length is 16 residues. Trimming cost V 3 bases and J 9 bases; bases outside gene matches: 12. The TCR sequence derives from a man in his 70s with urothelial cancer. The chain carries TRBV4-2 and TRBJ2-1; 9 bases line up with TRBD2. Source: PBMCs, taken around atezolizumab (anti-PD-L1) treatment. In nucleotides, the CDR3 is TGTGCCAGCAGCCATATCGGGACTAGCCTCTCCGGTGAGCAGTTCTTC. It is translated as CASSHIGTSLSGEQFF.